This TCR beta chain stems from a study of blood T cell repertoires in COVID-19. About the research overall: Italy, Spain and the United States were the sources of the convalescent and acute COVID-19 samples. From T cells, B-cell-depleted T cells, or PBMCs came the material, which was cDNA or gDNA.

Under the authors' procedure: Estimated nucleated cell counts came from reference gene primer amplification. This table comes from immunoSEQ multiplex PCR, and its TCRdb copy is limited to in-frame clones, with some not included. The D gene and trimming were derived from the DNA, and the V and J assignments and clone size from that table. The sample holds 90,000 to 100,000 clones, 84% seen once. CDR3 length equals 20 residues. The J segment lost 0 bases and the V segment lost 5 bases, leaving 17 bases of the junction unmatched. Germline V gene data show CDR1 as MDHEN and CDR2 as SYDVKM. This TCR came from a man between 65 and 85 years old with active or convalescent COVID-19. J is TRBJ1-5 and V is TRBV28, with TRBD1 matching over 9 bases. The material sequenced was peripheral blood. The CDR3 nucleotides read TGTGCCAGCAGTCTTTTCCTTCCGGGACAGGGAGGGGATAGCAATCAGCCCCAGCATTTT. Translating it yields CASSLFLPGQGGDSNQPQHF. The full variable domain, its missing parts supplied by reference TRBV28 and TRBJ1-5, is DVKVTQSSRYLVKRTGEKVFLECVQDMDHENMFWYRQDPGLGLRLIYFSYDVKMKEKGDIPEGYSVSREKKERFSLILESASTNQTSMYLCASSLFLPGQGGDSNQPQHFGDGTRLSIL.